The next 16 T cell receptor beta chains were all read from a single sample in a study of monozygotic twins with inflammatory bowel disease. Reprocessing the 5' RACE reads, TCRdb reports a single entry for every CDR3 protein and omits DNA. Its table records more than 110,000 distinct CDR3 sequences. The material sequenced was blood. These receptors were obtained from a human donor with ulcerative colitis or Crohn's disease, or a healthy co-twin of an affected twin (not recorded which).

The genes are TRBV27 and TRBJ2-7; TCRdb selects TRBD1, and the lack of DNA leaves this call unchecked. The CDR3 covers 15 residues. Germline CDR1 and CDR2: MNHEY and SMNVEV (reference sequence). This chain's CDR3 is CASSPTGQGAYEQYF.

J is TRBJ1-2 and V is TRBV20-1; the D gene TCRdb calls, TRBD1, cannot be checked with no DNA. The CDR3 length is 16 residues. From germline, CDR1 is DFQATT and CDR2 SNEGSKA (reference sequence). CDR3 region: CSARKGSIFANYGYTF.

The chain joins TRBV7-2 to TRBJ2-7. Per the germline V gene, CDR1 is SGHTA and CDR2 is FQGNSA. This CDR3 spans 13 amino acids. The CDR3 here is CASSLPVGYEQYF.

The rearrangement joins TRBV21-1 to TRBJ2-7; TCRdb's D call, TRBD1, is unchecked because there is no DNA. TRBV21-1 is listed as a pseudogene. The CDR3 totals 17 residues. CDR3 loop: CASSKKSDRDRAYEQYF.

The CDR3 here is CASSTGQASNYGYTF. This chain uses TRBV19 with TRBJ1-2; TCRdb selects TRBD1, and the lack of DNA leaves this call unchecked. CDR3 size: 15 residues. Germline V gene lookup returns CDR1 LNHDA and CDR2 SQIVND (reference sequence).

J is TRBJ2-7 and V is TRBV7-2; TCRdb's D call, TRBD2, is unchecked because there is no DNA. Germline V lookup: CDR1 SGHTA, CDR2 FQGNSA. This CDR3 has 17 amino acids. The CDR3 loop is CASSLGGRGGGTYEQYF.

The chain couples TRBV7-9 to TRBJ2-2; TCRdb's D call of TRBD2 is untestable without DNA. Germline lookup yields CDR1 SEHNR and CDR2 FQNEAQ (reference sequence). This CDR3 has 16 residues. The chain's CDR3 is CASSHGRGYDTGELFF.

This chain links TRBV5-1 with TRBJ2-7; TCRdb reports TRBD2, a call that lacks DNA to check it against. Looked up from germline, CDR1 is SGHRS and CDR2 is YFSETQ. The CDR3 length is 19 residues. The CDR3 sequence is CASSYGTPRGSGEVYEQYF.

The genes are TRBV11-1 and TRBJ2-1; no DNA is available, so the TRBD2 call from TCRdb remains unchecked. The germline V gene encodes CDR1 SGHAT and CDR2 FQDESV (reference sequence). CDR3 size: 18 residues. The CDR3 sequence is CASSSRLAGVSGLNEQFF. Together with reference TRBV11-1 and TRBJ2-1, the CDR3 gives the full variable domain: EAEVAQSPRYKITEKSQAVAFWCDPISGHATLYWYRQILGQGPELLVQFQDESVVDDSQLPKDRFSAERLKGVDSTLKIQPAELGDSAMYLCASSSRLAGVSGLNEQFFGPGTRLTVL.

The rearrangement links TRBV24-1 to TRBJ2-1; TCRdb selects TRBD2, and the lack of DNA leaves this call unchecked. Germline CDR1 KGHDR, CDR2 SFDVKD. The CDR3 has 17 residues. The CDR3: CATSDLIAGGSYNEQFF.

V and J are TRBV29-1 and TRBJ2-7; checking the TCRdb D call of TRBD1 is not possible without DNA. The CDR3 has 12 amino acids. Germline CDR1 reads SQVTM; CDR2 reads ANQGSEA. Here the CDR3 reads CSGRQGAGEQYF.

This chain uses TRBV12-3 or TRBV12-4 with TRBJ1-1; the TRBD1 assignment by TCRdb is unverifiable without DNA. This CDR3 has 14 residues. CDR3 sequence reads: CASSPTGRDTEAFF.

This chain uses TRBV5-1 with TRBJ2-1. This CDR3 region has 16 residues. The germline V gene encodes CDR1 SGHRS and CDR2 YFSETQ. The CDR3 sequence: CASSLFRGEKYNEQFF.

The J gene is TRBJ2-5, the V gene TRBV12-3 or TRBV12-4; TCRdb's D call, TRBD2, is unchecked because there is no DNA. There are 15 residues in the CDR3. The chain's CDR3 is CASRGGALTGETQYF.

The V gene is TRBV20-1, the J gene TRBJ1-5; the D call of TRBD1 rests on TCRdb alone, since no DNA is present to check it. This CDR3 has 14 residues. The germline V gene has CDR1 DFQATT and CDR2 SNEGSKA (reference sequence). CDR3 protein: CSAAGPYSNQPQHF.

J is TRBJ2-1 and V is TRBV5-6; checking the TCRdb D call of TRBD1 is not possible without DNA. CDR1 is SGHDT, CDR2 YYEEEE, per germline. The CDR3 is 13 residues long. The CDR3 loop is CASSPGGQGMWFF.